There are many counts of the clone carrying this T cell receptor beta chain. Treatment of any kind had been given to no patient before thyroid surgery. This specimen comes from a study of metastatic and nonmetastatic thyroid tumors. TCRdb used MiXCR to call clones anew from the PCR reads. Here the sample spans 25,000 to 30,000 clones, over 20% being singletons. The CDR3 totals 15 residues. Per germline, CDR1 MNHEY and CDR2 SVGEGT. J gave up 11 bases and V 0 bases, and 9 bases lay outside the gene matches. This clonotype was obtained from a female donor with papillary thyroid cancer or a benign thyroid nodule (not recorded which). Some clones in this sample may be carry-over from other donors' samples. Sample: blood. The gene calls are TRBV6-2 or TRBV6-3 and TRBJ1-5; 8 bases agree with TRBD1. CDR3 nucleotides: TGTGCCAGCAGTTACTCGGGACAGGTGGAACAGTCCCAGCATTTT. This encodes CASSYSGQVEQSQHF.